This is a list of T cell receptor beta chains from one sample in a study of blood T cell repertoires in COVID-19. The table came from immunoSEQ multiplex PCR; TCRdb's copy has only in-frame clones and leaves some out. The table has approximately 350,000 clones, under 95% seen once. Material: peripheral blood. The receptors come from a young woman who had recovered from COVID-19. The CDR3 runs from the conserved cysteine through the conserved F or W. D genes are given only for firm matches. Not every row has a clone size; where given, it reads once, few, many or a size class.

clone size,D gene,J gene,V gene,CDR3 DNA,CDR3 protein
few,TRBD2,TRBJ2-1,TRBV7-9,TGTGCCAGCAGTCGACTAGCAGTCTTTGGTTGGTTCTTC,CASSRLAVFGWFF
.,.,TRBJ1-4,TRBV27,TGTGCCAGCAGTGAGTTTATTCGAGAAAAACTGTTTTTT,CASSEFIREKLFF
.,.,TRBJ2-2,TRBV2,TGTGCCAGCAGGGGAGACGGGAACACCGGGGAGCTGTTTTTT,CASRGDGNTGELFF
.,TRBD2,TRBJ2-2,TRBV4-3,TGCGCCAGCAGCCGAAGGACTAGCGGTTCCGGGGAGCTGTTTTTT,CASSRRTSGSGELFF
.,.,TRBJ1-1,TRBV6-5,TGTGCCAGCAGTCCACTTACGGGGGGCACTGAAGCTTTCTTT,CASSPLTGGTEAFF
.,.,TRBJ2-5,TRBV12-3/TRBV12-4,TGTGCCAGCAGTTTCTCCCGGGAAGAGACCCAGTACTTC,CASSFSREETQYF
.,.,TRBJ2-5,TRBV11-3,TGTGCCAGCAGCCGGGTTAGGAACCAAGAGACCCAGTACTTC,CASSRVRNQETQYF
.,TRBD2,TRBJ2-2,TRBV2,TGTGCCAGCAGCCCAAGGGTACTAGCGGGGATGAACACCGGGGAGCTGTTTTTT,CASSPRVLAGMNTGELFF
.,.,TRBJ1-5,TRBV27,TGTGCCAGCAGTTGGGGGGAACATCAGCCCCAGCATTTT,CASSWGEHQPQHF
.,.,TRBJ2-5,TRBV7-9,TGTGCCAGCAGCCAACAGGGTCGAGAGACCCAGTACTTC,CASSQQGRETQYF
.,TRBD1,TRBJ2-5,TRBV2,TGTGCCAGCGGCCAGGACAGGGAGTACCAAGAGACCCAGTACTTC,CASGQDREYQETQYF
.,TRBD1,TRBJ1-2,TRBV7-9,TGTGCCAGCAGCCCGTGGGACAGGGCTATCGGCTACACCTTC,CASSPWDRAIGYTF
.,.,TRBJ1-5,TRBV10-3,TGTGCCACTAATGGACAGAATAGCAATCAGCCCCAGCATTTT,CATNGQNSNQPQHF
once,TRBD1,TRBJ2-5,TRBV11-3,TGTGCCAGCAGGTTACAGGGGCAGGGGGAGACCCAGTACTTC,CASRLQGQGETQYF
.,.,TRBJ1-5,TRBV5-1,TGCGCCAGCAACAGGGTGGGGCCCCTGGGTCGGCCCCAGCATTTT,CASNRVGPLGRPQHF
.,.,TRBJ1-2,TRBV5-4,TGTGCCAGCAGCTTGGAACCCGCGATTAACTATGGCTACACCTTC,CASSLEPAINYGYTF
.,.,TRBJ1-1,TRBV27,TGTGCCAGCAGACAAAGACAGGCCGTCGACACTGAAGCTTTCTTT,CASRQRQAVDTEAFF
.,.,TRBJ1-2,TRBV27,TGTGCCAGCAGTTTAGGGGGCCAGGGCTATGGCTACACCTTC,CASSLGGQGYGYTF
.,.,TRBJ1-2,TRBV5-1,TGCGCCAGCAGCCACATGAGCGGGCTCCGTAAGGGTGGCTACACCTTC,CASSHMSGLRKGGYTF
.,TRBD1,TRBJ1-5,TRBV6-1,TGTGCCAGCAGGGAACAGGGGGCTAACGGCAATCAGCCCCAGCATTTT,CASREQGANGNQPQHF
few,TRBD1,TRBJ2-6,TRBV7-2,TGTGCCAGCAGCTTAGCTCCTCCCCTAGTCCTCGACAGGGGGCCTGGGGCCAACGTCCTGACTTTC,CASSLAPPLVLDRGPGANVLTF
.,TRBD1,TRBJ1-5,TRBV7-2,TGTGCCAGCAGCTTCACACAGGGGACTAGCAATCAGCCCCAGCATTTT,CASSFTQGTSNQPQHF
.,.,TRBJ2-6,TRBV5-6,TGTGCCAGCAGCCCACTCCGTAGCTCTGGGGCCAACGTCCTGACTTTC,CASSPLRSSGANVLTF
once,TRBD2,TRBJ2-2,TRBV13,TGTGCCAGCAGCTTCCGTCTGCGGGGGGACACCGGGGAGCTGTTTTTT,CASSFRLRGDTGELFF
.,.,TRBJ2-3,TRBV7-9,TGTGCCAGCAGCTCACAGGGTGGTTCGGATACGCAGTATTTT,CASSSQGGSDTQYF
.,TRBD1,TRBJ2-3,TRBV7-8,TGTGCCAGCAGCGGGCCGGGACAGGAGAGCACAGATACGCAGTATTTT,CASSGPGQESTDTQYF
.,TRBD2,TRBJ2-3,TRBV5-6,TGTGCCAGCAGCTTAGGCGGGAGGGCCCCAGATACGCAGTATTTT,CASSLGGRAPDTQYF
once,.,TRBJ1-1,TRBV25-1,TGTGCCAGCAGTGACTCCCTCAACACTGAAGCTTTCTTT,CASSDSLNTEAFF
.,TRBD1,TRBJ1-5,TRBV11-3,TGTGCCAGCAGCTCCGGCAGAGGACAGGGGGCATTTCATCAGCCCCAGCATTTT,CASSSGRGQGAFHQPQHF
.,TRBD1,TRBJ2-5,TRBV2,TGTGCCAGCAGTGAAGCGGGACAGGGGGGAGAGACCCAGTACTTC,CASSEAGQGGETQYF
.,TRBD1,TRBJ1-6,TRBV28,TGTGCCAGCAGCTCCACTCAGGGGGTCAGAATCGGCTCCTATAATTCACCCCTCCACTTT,CASSSTQGVRIGSYNSPLHF
.,TRBD1,TRBJ1-1,TRBV4-1,TGCGCCAGCAGCCTGACAGGGTCATCGGACACTGAAGCTTTCTTT,CASSLTGSSDTEAFF
.,TRBD1,TRBJ2-6,TRBV5-1,TGCGCCAGCAGCATCTCCGCCGGACAGGAATATCCCCCCTCTGGGGCCAACGTCCTGACTTTC,CASSISAGQEYPPSGANVLTF
.,TRBD1,TRBJ1-5,TRBV7-8,TGTGCCAGCAGCCCGACAGGGTATAGCAATCAGCCCCAGCATTTT,CASSPTGYSNQPQHF
few,.,TRBJ1-2,TRBV7-2,TGTGCCAGCAGCTCTACGGGAGGTCGGTATGGCTACACCTTC,CASSSTGGRYGYTF